The 9 T cell receptor beta chains presented below share a single source sample, sequenced in a study of technical replicates of blood from a handful of donors. Libraries were prepared by immunoSEQ multiplex PCR; TCRdb keeps only in-frame clonotypes and omits some of them. Among 65,000 to 85,000 clones listed, around 90% were seen once. Sequences were obtained from T cells isolated from PBMCs. The receptors derive from a human donor in good health.

This clone was recorded only once. This sequence joins TRBV4-3 and TRBJ2-6; D is possibly TRBD1 (5 bases). The CDR3 is made up of 17 amino acids. The germline V and J ends were trimmed by 4 bases and 0 bases, with 13 bases remaining between them. Germline V gene data show CDR1 as LGHNA and CDR2 as YSLEER. This CDR3 reads CASSPDAQGSGANVLTF. Written as DNA, the CDR3 is TGCGCCAGCAGCCCCGACGCGCAGGGCTCTGGGGCCAACGTCCTGACTTTC.

V gene TRBV5-4 combines with J gene TRBJ2-2; weak D call: TRBD2 (5 bases). Germline V gene lookup returns CDR1 SGHNT and CDR2 YYREEE (reference sequence). The V gene lost 0 bases and the J gene lost 1 base, with 10 bases spanning the gap. This CDR3 spans 16 amino acids. The CDR3 spells CASSLGKGRNTGELFF. The CDR3 DNA sequence: TGTGCCAGCAGCTTGGGAAAAGGGAGGAACACCGGGGAGCTGTTTTTT.

V is TRBV7-9 and J is TRBJ2-2; TRBD1 matches at 9 bases. CDR1 and CDR2 from the germline V gene are SEHNR and FQNEAQ (reference sequence). The CDR3 runs to 15 residues. V lost 5 bases to trimming and J lost 3 bases; unmatched junction nucleotides: 4. CDR3 sequence reads: CASSRQGGDTGELFF. The CDR3 bases are TGTGCCAGCAGCAGACAGGGGGGGGACACCGGGGAGCTGTTTTTT.

This clone was counted only a few times. The V and J genes are TRBV6-1 and TRBJ1-1; TRBD1 is a possible D gene (5 bases). V lost 3 bases and J 5 bases, leaving 10 bases between the germline ends. The CDR3 is 13 amino acids. Germline loops: CDR1 MNHNS, CDR2 SASEGT. Here the CDR3 DNA reads TGTGCCAGCAGTGAGGCTCGGGGGACTGAAGCTTTCTTT. Translated: CASSEARGTEAFF.

J is TRBJ1-5 and V is TRBV19; D might be TRBD1 (5 bases). Germline-derived CDR1 and CDR2 are LNHDA and SQIVND (reference sequence). CDR3 length equals 13 residues. The V gene lost 8 bases and the J gene lost 3 bases, with 11 bases spanning the gap. Written as DNA, the CDR3 is TGTGCCAGTGCCTGGGGCTTCAATCAGCCCCAGCATTTT. Protein: CASAWGFNQPQHF.

The chain recombines TRBV4-2 with TRBJ2-1, with 9 bases fitting TRBD2. Germline CDR1 reads LGHNA; CDR2 reads YNFKEQ. The CDR3 spans 15 residues. V dropped 1 base and J dropped 8; count of bases not matched to a gene: 6. The CDR3 DNA is TGTGCCAGCAGCCAAGTAGGGGCGGGAGGGCATGAGCAGTTCTTC. Translated: CASSQVGAGGHEQFF.

The V gene is TRBV7-9, the J gene TRBJ2-7; D may be TRBD1 (5 bases). CDR3 length: 14 residues. V lost 1 base and J lost 2, with 9 bases in between. Germline values: CDR1 SEHNR, CDR2 FQNEAQ (reference sequence). CDR3 in amino acids: CASSLEPDTYEQYF. In DNA, the CDR3 is TGTGCCAGCAGCTTAGAACCGGACACCTACGAGCAGTACTTC.

The chain links TRBV11-3 to TRBJ2-3; 8 nucleotides match TRBD2. This CDR3 spans 18 amino acids. Germline V lookup: CDR1 SGHNT, CDR2 YENEEA. Germline trimming cut 5 bases from V and 0 bases from J; bases unmatched to any gene: 13. This chain's CDR3 is CASSPGTRTGGSTDTQYF. CDR3 nucleotide sequence: TGTGCCAGCAGCCCAGGGACCCGAACGGGAGGGAGCACAGATACGCAGTATTTT.

V and J are TRBV19 and TRBJ2-2; the D gene is possibly TRBD2 (7 bases). Per the germline V gene, CDR1 is LNHDA and CDR2 is SQIVND (reference sequence). The CDR3 runs to 15 residues. Trimming took off 1 base at V and 6 bases at J, with 12 bases between the two ends. CDR3 protein: CASSIGTGRAGELFF. The CDR3 DNA is TGTGCCAGTAGTATAGGAACAGGGAGGGCCGGGGAGCTGTTTTTT.